These 6 T cell receptor beta chains were all obtained from the same sample, sequenced in a study of blood T cell repertoires in COVID-19. Method: immunoSEQ multiplex PCR; TCRdb's copy keeps in-frame clones and lacks some. The table includes 250,000 to 300,000 clones, roughly 87% detected once. The sample comprised peripheral blood. Receptor source: a woman aged 25 to 39 with acute or convalescent COVID-19.

The chain carries TRBV14 and TRBJ2-7; D is perhaps TRBD2 (5 bases). V was trimmed by 4 bases and J by 5 bases, leaving 21 bases between them. Germline values: CDR1 SGHDN, CDR2 FVKESK. This CDR3 spans 16 amino acids. CDR3 loop: CASSPSAGRRYDEQYF. CDR3 nucleotides: TGTGCCAGCAGCCCCTCGGCCGGCAGGAGGTATGACGAGCAGTACTTC.

This CDR3 is CASSSGPLEGPTYEQYF. CDR3 coding DNA: TGTGCCAGCAGCTCGGGACCGCTGGAGGGCCCCACCTACGAGCAGTACTTC. The chain recombines TRBV7-8 with TRBJ2-7; a weak D match, TRBD2 (6 bases). Germline-derived CDR1 and CDR2 are SGHVS and FQNEAQ. Between the trimmed V and J ends, which lost 4 bases and 2 bases, there was a span of 21 bases. This CDR3 has 17 residues.

The chain is built from TRBV3-1 (or the pseudogene TRBV3-2) and TRBJ1-4, with unresolved D. The CDR3 loop spans 15 amino acids. The germline V and J ends were trimmed by 1 base and 3 bases, with 9 bases remaining between them. Germline CDR1 is LGHDT and CDR2 is YNNKEL (reference sequence). The CDR3, as DNA: TGTGCCAGCAGCCAAGTGCACTCCCCTAATGAAAAACTGTTTTTT. The encoded protein is CASSQVHSPNEKLFF.

V gene TRBV11-3 combines with J gene TRBJ2-3, with D maybe TRBD2 (6 bases). Germline lookup yields CDR1 SGHNT and CDR2 YENEEA. The ends were cut back, 5 bases at V and 2 bases at J, with 17 bases in the middle. This CDR3 comprises 16 residues. CDR3 loop: CASSRWGEDNTDTQYF. In DNA, the CDR3 is TGTGCCAGCAGCCGGTGGGGGGAGGACAACACAGATACGCAGTATTTT.

The rearrangement links TRBV6-5 to TRBJ2-7, with 9 bases fitting TRBD2. The trim removed 6 bases at V and 3 bases at J, leaving 3 bases unmatched. Germline CDR1 and CDR2: MNHEY and SVGAGI. CDR3 length: 13 amino acids. CDR3 coding DNA: TGTGCCAGCAGGGATAGCGGGAGCTACGAGCAGTACTTC. Translated: CASRDSGSYEQYF.

The rearrangement uses TRBV25-1 and TRBJ1-4; 9 positions match TRBD1. With V trimmed by 5 bases and J by 12 bases, 16 bases remained unmatched. CDR3 length: 16 residues. Germline lookup yields CDR1 MGHDK and CDR2 SYGVNS. CDR3 in DNA: TGTGCCAGCAGTCCCAAGGGGGGGGACAGGGTGGAGGAACTGTTTTTT. This gives the protein CASSPKGGDRVEELFF.